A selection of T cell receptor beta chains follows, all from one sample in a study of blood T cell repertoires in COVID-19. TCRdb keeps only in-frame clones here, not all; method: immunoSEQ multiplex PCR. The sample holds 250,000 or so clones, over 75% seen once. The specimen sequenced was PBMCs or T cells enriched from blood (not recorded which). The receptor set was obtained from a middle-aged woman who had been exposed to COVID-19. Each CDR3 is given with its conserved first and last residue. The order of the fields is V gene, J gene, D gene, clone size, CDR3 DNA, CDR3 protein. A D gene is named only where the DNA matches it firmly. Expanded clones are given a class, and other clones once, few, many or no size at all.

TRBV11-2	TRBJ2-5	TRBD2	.	TGTGCCAGCAGCAGACCCGGACTAGCTGTAGAGACCCAGTACTTC	CASSRPGLAVETQYF
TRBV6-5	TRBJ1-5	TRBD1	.	TGTGCCAGCAGTTACTCGAATACAGGGGGCAATCAGCCCCAGCATTTT	CASSYSNTGGNQPQHF
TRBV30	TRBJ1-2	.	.	TGTGCCTGGAGAGGAGGGTATGGCTACACCTTC	CAWRGGYGYTF
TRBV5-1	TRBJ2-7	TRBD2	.	TGCGCCAGCAGCTCGTTAGCGGGGGAGTCCTACGAGCAGTACTTC	CASSSLAGESYEQYF
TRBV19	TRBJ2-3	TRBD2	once	TGTGCCAGTAGTTCCATGACTAGCGGAATCAAGGCAGATACGCAGTATTTT	CASSSMTSGIKADTQYF
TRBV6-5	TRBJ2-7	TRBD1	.	TGTGCCAGCCGGTCAGGGGGCTACGAGCAGTACTTC	CASRSGGYEQYF
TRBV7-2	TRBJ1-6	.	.	TGTGCCAGCAGCTTAGTAGTTCTCAGGGGTCATTCACCCCTCCACTTT	CASSLVVLRGHSPLHF
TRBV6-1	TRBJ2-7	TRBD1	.	TGTGCCAGCAGTGAAAGGGACAGGGGTTTGTCTCGCTACGAGCAGTACTTC	CASSERDRGLSRYEQYF
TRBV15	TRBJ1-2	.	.	TGTGCCACCAGCAGAGAGCCCCAGGCTAACTATGGCTACACCTTC	CATSREPQANYGYTF
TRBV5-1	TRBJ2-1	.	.	TGTGCCAGCAGCCCCTGGACTCCGAGCTCCTACAATGAGCAGTTCTTC	CASSPWTPSSYNEQFF
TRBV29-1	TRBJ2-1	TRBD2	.	TGCAGCGTTGGGACTAGCGGAACCGGTGAGCAGTTCTTC	CSVGTSGTGEQFF
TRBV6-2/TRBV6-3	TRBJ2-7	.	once	TGTGCCAGCAGCCCTAGGGGCTACGAGCAGTACTTC	CASSPRGYEQYF
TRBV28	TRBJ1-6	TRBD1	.	TGTGCCAGCAGTGTCACAGGGGGCTCCTATAATTCACCCCTCCACTTT	CASSVTGGSYNSPLHF
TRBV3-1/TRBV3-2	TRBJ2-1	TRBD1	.	TGTGCCAGCAGCCAAATGCGGGACAGGGTCGAGTTCTTC	CASSQMRDRVEFF
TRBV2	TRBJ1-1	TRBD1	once	TGTGCCAGCAGAAACAGGGGGGGAGCTGAAGCTTTCTTT	CASRNRGGAEAFF
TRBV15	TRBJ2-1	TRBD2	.	TGTGCCACCAGCAGTCCGGGACTAGGGTCCTACAATGAGCAGTTCTTC	CATSSPGLGSYNEQFF
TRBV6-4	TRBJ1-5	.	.	TGTGCCAGCAGTGCCTACGCAGGGGTAGAGGCCCAGCATTTT	CASSAYAGVEAQHF
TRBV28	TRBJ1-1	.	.	TGTGCCAGCCGCGCGGGAGCCCTGAACACTGAAGCTTTCTTT	CASRAGALNTEAFF
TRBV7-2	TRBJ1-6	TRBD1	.	TGTGCCAGCAGCTTTGTCCAGGGGGCGCGGAGGTCCTATAATTCACCCCTCCACTTT	CASSFVQGARRSYNSPLHF
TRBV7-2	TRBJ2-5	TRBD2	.	TGTGCCAGCAGCCTAACCTCGGGGGGGGCGCGGGGACACCAAGAGACCCAGTACTTC	CASSLTSGGARGHQETQYF
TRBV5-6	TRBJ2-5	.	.	TGTGCCAGCAGCCCAATAGACAACCAAGAGACCCAGTACTTC	CASSPIDNQETQYF
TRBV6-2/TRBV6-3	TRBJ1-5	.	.	TGTGCCAGCAGTTATCCCCAAGGGGTGGGCAATCAGCCCCAGCATTTT	CASSYPQGVGNQPQHF
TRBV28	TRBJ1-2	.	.	TGTGCCAGTGGGGGGAGAAATTATGGCTACACCTTC	CASGGRNYGYTF
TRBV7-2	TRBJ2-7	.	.	TGTGCCAGCAGCTTAGTACAAAGGAGCTCCTACGAGCAGTACTTC	CASSLVQRSSYEQYF
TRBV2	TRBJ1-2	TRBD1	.	TGTGCCAGCAGTGAGGGACAGGGATTAAGAGACTATGGCTACACCTTC	CASSEGQGLRDYGYTF
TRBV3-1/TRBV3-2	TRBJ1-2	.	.	TGTGCCAGCAGCCAAAACCCCCGAGCGCTTGGCTACACCTTC	CASSQNPRALGYTF
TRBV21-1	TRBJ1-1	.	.	TGTGCCAGCAGCGTCCGACCGGGACAGGTGAACACTGAAGCTTTCTTT	CASSVRPGQVNTEAFF
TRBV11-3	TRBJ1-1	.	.	TGTGCCAGCAGCTTAAAAGGGGCCCTGGGCACTGAAGCTTTCTTT	CASSLKGALGTEAFF
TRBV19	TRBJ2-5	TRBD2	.	TGTGCCAGTAGTAGGACTAGCGGGGGCCAAGAGACCCAGTACTTC	CASSRTSGGQETQYF
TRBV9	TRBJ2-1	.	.	TGTGCCAGCAGCGTAGAGTATGGGGGCGGGCAGTTCTTC	CASSVEYGGGQFF
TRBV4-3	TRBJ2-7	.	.	TGCGCCAGCAGCCAAGAGTCGGGCTACGAGCAGTACTTC	CASSQESGYEQYF
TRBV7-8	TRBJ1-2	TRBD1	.	TGTGCCAGCAGCTTGTTGACAGGGGATGGCTACACCTTC	CASSLLTGDGYTF
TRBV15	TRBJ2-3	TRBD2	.	TGTGCCACCGCAAACTCTATCGGGGGGGGCGCAGATACGCAGTATTTT	CATANSIGGGADTQYF
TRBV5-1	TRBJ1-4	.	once	TGCGCCAGCAGCGACCGCCCCGACAGTCCCAATGAAAAACTGTTTTTT	CASSDRPDSPNEKLFF
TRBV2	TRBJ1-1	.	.	TGTGCCAGCAGTCCGATGACAGGATGGGAAGCTTTCTTT	CASSPMTGWEAFF
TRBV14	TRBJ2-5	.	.	TGTGCCAGCAGCCAAGCGGAAGGGGGGACCCAGTACTTC	CASSQAEGGTQYF
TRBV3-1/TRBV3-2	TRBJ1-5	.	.	TGTGCCAGCAGCCAAAGGGCAGGGGTCAATCAGCCCCAGCATTTT	CASSQRAGVNQPQHF
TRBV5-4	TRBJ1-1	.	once	TGTGCCAGCAGCTTAATGGACAGAGTTGAAGCTTTCTTT	CASSLMDRVEAFF
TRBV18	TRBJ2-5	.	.	TGTGCCAGCTCACCAGGGCAGCCCCAAGAGACCCAGTACTTC	CASSPGQPQETQYF
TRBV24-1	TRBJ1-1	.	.	TGTGCCACCAGTGATTGGCTGAACACTGAAGCTTTCTTT	CATSDWLNTEAFF
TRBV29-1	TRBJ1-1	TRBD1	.	TGCAGCGTCAAAAACCGGGACAGGTACGCTGAAGCTTTCTTT	CSVKNRDRYAEAFF
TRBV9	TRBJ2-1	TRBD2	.	TGTGCCAGCAGCGAAGACCCACTAGCGGGAGGAGGAAATAGTCATGAGCAGTTCTTC	CASSEDPLAGGGNSHEQFF
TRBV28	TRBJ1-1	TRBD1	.	TGTGCCAGCAGTGGCGGACAGGGGGAGAGTGAAGCTTTCTTT	CASSGGQGESEAFF
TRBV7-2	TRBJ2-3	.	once	TGTGCCAGCAGCTTAGTGGGAGGGGGGACAGATACGCAGTATTTT	CASSLVGGGTDTQYF
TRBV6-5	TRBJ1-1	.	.	TGTGCCAGCAGTTTACAGGGTAACACTGAAGCTTTCTTT	CASSLQGNTEAFF
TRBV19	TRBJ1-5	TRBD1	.	TGTGCCAGTAGGCAGGGGGGAAGTGCAGACAATCAGCCCCAGCATTTT	CASRQGGSADNQPQHF
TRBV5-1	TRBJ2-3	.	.	TGTGCCAGCAGCTTAAGCAGAGCTCCGGACTCCGATACGCAGTATTTT	CASSLSRAPDSDTQYF
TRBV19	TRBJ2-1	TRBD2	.	TGTGCCAGTAGTACGGGACTAGCGGGAACAGATGAGCAGTTCTTC	CASSTGLAGTDEQFF
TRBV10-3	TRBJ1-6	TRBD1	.	TGTGCCATCAGTGTTGACAGGGGAAGGGATTCACCCCTCCACTTT	CAISVDRGRDSPLHF
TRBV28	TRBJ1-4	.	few	TGTGCCAGCACGTATTTGGAAAAACTGTTTTTT	CASTYLEKLFF
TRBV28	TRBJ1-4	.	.	TGTGCCAGCAGTTTAAGGGGTAGGGATGAAAAACTGTTTTTT	CASSLRGRDEKLFF
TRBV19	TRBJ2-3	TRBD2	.	TGTGCCAGTTCGTCCCTAGCGGCAGATACGCAGTATTTT	CASSSLAADTQYF
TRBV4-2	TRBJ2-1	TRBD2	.	TGTGCCAGCAGCCTACTAGCGGGGGGTCTCAATGAGCAGTTCTTC	CASSLLAGGLNEQFF
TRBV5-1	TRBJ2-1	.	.	TGTGCCAGCAGCGAGCGGGGGACAGACAATGAGCAGTTCTTC	CASSERGTDNEQFF
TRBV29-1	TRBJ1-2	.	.	TGCAGCGTTGAAGGTCTCGTCTTCTATGGCTACACCTTC	CSVEGLVFYGYTF